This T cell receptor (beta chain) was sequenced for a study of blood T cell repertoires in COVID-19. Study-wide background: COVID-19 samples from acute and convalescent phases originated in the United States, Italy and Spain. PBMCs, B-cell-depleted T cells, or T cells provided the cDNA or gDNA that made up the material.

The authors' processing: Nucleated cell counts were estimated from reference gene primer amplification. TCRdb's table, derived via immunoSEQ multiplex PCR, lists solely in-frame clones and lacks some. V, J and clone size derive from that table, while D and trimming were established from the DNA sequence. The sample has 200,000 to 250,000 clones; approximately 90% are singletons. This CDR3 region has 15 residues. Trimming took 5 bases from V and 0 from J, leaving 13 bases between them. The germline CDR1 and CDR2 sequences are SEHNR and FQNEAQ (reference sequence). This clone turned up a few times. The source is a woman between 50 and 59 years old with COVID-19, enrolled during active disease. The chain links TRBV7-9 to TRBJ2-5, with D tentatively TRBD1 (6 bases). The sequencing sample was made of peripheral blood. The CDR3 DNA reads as TGTGCCAGCAGCAAATCTACAGGGTACCAAGAGACCCAGTACTTC. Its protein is CASSKSTGYQETQYF.